The clone carrying this T cell receptor (beta chain) was seen many times. As yet, its antigen is unknown. These data come from a study of T cells after yellow fever vaccination. Study-wide points: Post-booster repertoires again held most primary-vaccination clones (roughly 96% CD4, 75% to 90% CD8).

V gave up 11 bases and J gave up 0 bases; unmatched junction bases: 2. Per germline, CDR1 LGHDT and CDR2 YNNKEL (reference sequence). This CDR3 has 13 amino acids. MiXCR, applied by TCRdb to the 5' RACE reads, yields one record per CDR3 protein. The sample consists of about 99,000 distinct CDR3 sequences, around 5.8% of them appearing once. The chain joins TRBV3-1 to TRBJ2-1; 9 bases are shared with TRBD2. This TCR was sampled from a man aged 18 to 29 who received the YFV17D yellow fever vaccine. The input for sequencing was CD8+ T cells sorted from PBMCs, taken 10 days after the yellow fever booster vaccination. For the CDR3, the DNA is TGTGCCGCGGGGGGGAGCTCCTACAATGAGCAGTTCTTC. Residues: CAAGGSSYNEQFF.